This TCR beta chain was documented in a study of OX40 agonist ivuxolimab in advanced cancers. Study in general: The patients' treatment was ivuxolimab, an agonistic anti-OX40 (CD134) antibody. Treatment received earlier with anti-PD-1, anti-PD-L1 or anti-CTLA-4 agents was allowed, and approximately 40% had some. Study results and limitations: CD4+ and CD8+ blood T cells expanded clonally by week 6 at 0.1 to 3.0 mg/kg.

V lost 0 bases, J lost 2 bases, and 8 bases lay in between. The CDR3 length is 16 residues. CDR1 and CDR2 (germline): MNHEY, SVGAGI. The protocol was immunoSEQ multiplex PCR, while the TCRdb copy is restricted to in-frame clones and leaves out a portion. The table lists under 40,000 clones, about 74% of them singletons, with roughly 19% in the top ten. Turning to this clone: Antigen: not known.

The sample here was CD4+ or CD8+ T cells sorted from blood, taken in a trial of the OX40 agonist ivuxolimab. This clonotype was obtained from an adult with an advanced solid tumor such as melanoma, head and neck, liver or kidney cancer. J is TRBJ2-6 and V is TRBV6-5; D is perhaps TRBD2 (6 bases). CDR3 protein: CASSYSREAGANVLTF. CDR3 nucleotides: TGTGCCAGCAGTTACTCCAGGGAGGCTGGGGCCAACGTCCTGACTTTC.